Reported below is one T cell receptor beta chain. The sample belongs to a study of shared clonotypes between healthy human individuals. Study as a whole: The study used three CD4 naive, three CD4 memory, two CD8 naive and one CD8 memory plate per donor.

Terminally differentiated effector memory CD45RA+ cells were excluded by CCR7 positive selection of CD45RO-negative cells. The data were produced by immunoSEQ multiplex PCR, yet TCRdb's version contains in-frame clones alone and is incomplete. The top ten clones hold approximately 25% of a sample with about 820,000 clones, nearly 95% of them seen once. Germline loops: CDR1 SEHNR, CDR2 FQNEAQ (reference sequence). Trimming removed 1 base at V and 5 bases at J, with 5 bases between. This CDR3 has 13 amino acids. The TCR sequence derives from a young man in good health. The V gene is TRBV7-9, the J gene TRBJ1-4; no definite D call. Specimen: naive CD8+ T cells sorted from blood. Here the CDR3 reads CASSLERNEKLFF. In DNA form, the CDR3 reads TGTGCCAGCAGCTTAGAAAGGAATGAAAAACTGTTTTTT.